This T cell receptor (beta chain) is from a study of T cell responses to AZD1222 COVID-19 vaccine (dated by TCRdb to the early 2020s). A note on the overall study: TCR sequencing covered some 240 trial participants: about 210 given two doses of AZD1222 and 26 given two doses of MenACWY control vaccine. Trial participants were enrolled by age into 18-55, 56-69 and 70-plus year subgroups, with about 150, 28 and 57 TCR-sequenced participants respectively. The study at large found these results: A significant rise in spike-specific TCR breadth and depth was observed after two AZD1222 doses relative to day 0 and relative to MenACWY recipients. Participants were mostly white British, with more females than males. The authors suggested clonal diversity may have been underestimated. Reportedly, almost half of the unique spike-specific TCRs recognized epitopes lying outside the regions that are mutated in the B.1.351 and B.1.1.7 variants. In the small 56-69-year group, the increase in depth fell short of significance, most likely because of low power. Because no samples from the day 14 peak response were available, repertoires could be characterized only after the peak T cell response. CD4 TCRs associated with the vaccine covered the entire spike protein, and the dominant responses were in regions 160-218 and 743-854. Conclusions about previously exposed vaccinees are limited, since just a handful of AZD1222 recipients were seropositive for SARS-CoV-2 at baseline.

CDR1 and CDR2 (WNHNN, SYGVQD) derive from the germline V gene (reference sequence). Relative to germline, V is 4 bases shorter and J is 3 bases shorter, with 12 bases between their ends. The CDR3, from cysteine to phenylalanine, totals 14 residues. The retained sequence is limited to the CDR3, 42 bases, with the frame set at the first base. According to the study, the label for this sample's time point signals: about 28 days (+/-7) after the second vaccine dose. Explained via the paper, the treatment or condition label denotes: meningococcal conjugate vaccine given as trial control. Vaccinee samples came from UK trials COV001 and COV002, including a single-blind randomized controlled phase 2/3 trial of AZD1222 (ChAdOx1 nCoV-19) in healthy adults. For TCRbeta chain sequencing, PBMC samples were collected from trial participants at day 0 and at day 28 after the second dose. The CDR3 regions of human TCRbeta chains were analyzed by immunosequencing. Per the source publication's procedure: TCRs in the repertoires were matched against a reference library of SARS-CoV-2-specific TCRs that had been generated with the MIRA antigen-specificity platform. Breadth was defined as the fraction of unique TCRs that were SARS-CoV-2-associated, and depth was defined as the fraction of total T cells that were SARS-CoV-2-associated. Using the MIRA data, each spike-specific TCR was assigned both to the spike region to which the TCR was reactive and to a CD4 or CD8 class. Log10-transformed breadth and depth values were compared by one-way ANOVA with Sidak's multiple comparisons tests. In TCRdb, the immuneACCESS table is reduced to in-frame sequences with V and J assigned. These tables do not hold every clone; where another copy was compared, an unresolved V gene accounts for under half, and the others remain unexplained. The V and J calls and the clone size are those of that table, but D and trimming were determined from the DNA. The sample table holds around 130,000 clones, of which about 90% were seen once. Jointly, the top ten make up about 7.5% of the sample.

About this clone itself: Its antigen is unknown. Nothing much larger sits one base from this clone, and base qualities are not available.

The clonotype comes from an adult who received the MenACWY meningococcal vaccine as a control. This chain is built from TRBV10-1 and TRBJ1-1, and possibly TRBD1, on 6 matching bases. Source: peripheral blood, taken 28 days after the second dose of the MenACWY control vaccine. In nucleotide form, the sequence is TGCGCCAGCAGTGTGGGGGGGCGGGACACTGAAGCTTTCTTT. Its protein product is CASSVGGRDTEAFF.